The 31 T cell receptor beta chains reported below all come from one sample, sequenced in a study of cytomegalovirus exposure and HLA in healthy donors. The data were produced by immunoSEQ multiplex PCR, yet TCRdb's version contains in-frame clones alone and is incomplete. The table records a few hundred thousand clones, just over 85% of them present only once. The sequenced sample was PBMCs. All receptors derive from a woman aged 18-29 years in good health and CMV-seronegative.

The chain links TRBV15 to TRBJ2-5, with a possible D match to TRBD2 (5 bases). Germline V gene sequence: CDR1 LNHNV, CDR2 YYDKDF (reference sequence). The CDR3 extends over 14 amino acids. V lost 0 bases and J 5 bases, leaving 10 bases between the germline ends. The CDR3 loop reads CATSRDLAPETQYF. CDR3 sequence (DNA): TGTGCCACCAGCAGAGATTTAGCGCCGGAGACCCAGTACTTC.

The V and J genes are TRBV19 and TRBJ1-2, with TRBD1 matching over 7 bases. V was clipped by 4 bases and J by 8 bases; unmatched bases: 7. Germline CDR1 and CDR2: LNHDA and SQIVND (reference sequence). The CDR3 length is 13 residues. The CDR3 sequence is CASSTPGTVGYTF. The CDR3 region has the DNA TGTGCCAGTAGTACCCCCGGGACAGTCGGCTACACCTTC.

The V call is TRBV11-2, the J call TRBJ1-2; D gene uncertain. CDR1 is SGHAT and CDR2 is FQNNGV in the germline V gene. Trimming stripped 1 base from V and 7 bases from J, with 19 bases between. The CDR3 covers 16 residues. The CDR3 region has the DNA TGTGCCAGCAGCTTAGGCGGGGTCCGGAGAGGCTTTGGCTACACCTTC. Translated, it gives CASSLGGVRRGFGYTF.

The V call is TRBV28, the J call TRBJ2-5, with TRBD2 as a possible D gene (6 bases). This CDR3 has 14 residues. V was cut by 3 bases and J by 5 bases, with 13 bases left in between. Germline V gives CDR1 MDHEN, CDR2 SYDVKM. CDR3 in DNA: TGTGCCAGCAGTTTCGGCGGGGCAGGGGAGACCCAGTACTTC. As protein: CASSFGGAGETQYF.

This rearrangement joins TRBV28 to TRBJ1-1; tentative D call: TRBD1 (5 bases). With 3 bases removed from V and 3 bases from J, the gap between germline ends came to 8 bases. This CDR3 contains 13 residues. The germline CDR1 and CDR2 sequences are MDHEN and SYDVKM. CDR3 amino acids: CASSLTAYTEAFF. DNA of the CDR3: TGTGCCAGCAGTTTGACAGCATACACTGAAGCTTTCTTT.

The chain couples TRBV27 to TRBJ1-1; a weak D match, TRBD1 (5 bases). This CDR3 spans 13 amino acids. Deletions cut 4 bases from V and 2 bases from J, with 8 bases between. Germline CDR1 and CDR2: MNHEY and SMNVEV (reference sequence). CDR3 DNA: TGTGCCAGCAGTTATCAGGGTAACACTGAAGCTTTCTTT. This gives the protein CASSYQGNTEAFF.

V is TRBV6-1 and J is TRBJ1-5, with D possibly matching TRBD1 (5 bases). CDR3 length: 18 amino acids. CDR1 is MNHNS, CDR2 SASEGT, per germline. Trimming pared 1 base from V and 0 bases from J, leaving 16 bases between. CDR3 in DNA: TGTGCCAGCAGTGAAGGGGGCAGGTTGGGGTATAGCAATCAGCCCCAGCATTTT. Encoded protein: CASSEGGRLGYSNQPQHF.

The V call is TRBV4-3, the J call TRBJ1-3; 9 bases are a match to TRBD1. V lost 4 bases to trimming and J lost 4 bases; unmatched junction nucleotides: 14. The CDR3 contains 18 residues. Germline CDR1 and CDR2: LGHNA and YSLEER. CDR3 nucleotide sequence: TGCGCCAGCAGCCCTTCGGTTGGACAGGGGTTTCGAGGAAACACCATATATTTT. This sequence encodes CASSPSVGQGFRGNTIYF.

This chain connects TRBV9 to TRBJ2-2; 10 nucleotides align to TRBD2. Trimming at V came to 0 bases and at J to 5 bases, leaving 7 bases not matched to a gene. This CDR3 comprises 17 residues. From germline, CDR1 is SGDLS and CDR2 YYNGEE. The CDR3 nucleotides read TGTGCCAGCAGCGTAGAGCTAGCGGGAGAAAGGACCGGGGAGCTGTTTTTT. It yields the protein CASSVELAGERTGELFF.

The CDR3 sequence is CASSLVAGPFNEQFF. CDR3 DNA: TGTGCCAGCAGTTTAGTCGCAGGGCCCTTCAATGAGCAGTTCTTC. The V gene is TRBV27, the J gene TRBJ2-1; the D gene is possibly TRBD1 (5 bases). V was cut by 2 bases and J by 6 bases, with 14 bases left in between. In germline, CDR1 is MNHEY, CDR2 SMNVEV (reference sequence). There are 15 residues in the CDR3.

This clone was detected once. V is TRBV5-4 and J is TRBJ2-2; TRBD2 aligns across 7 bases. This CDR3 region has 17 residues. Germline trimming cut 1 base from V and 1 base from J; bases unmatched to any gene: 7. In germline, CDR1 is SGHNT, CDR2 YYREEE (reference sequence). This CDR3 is CASSLLRASGNTGELFF. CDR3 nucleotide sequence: TGTGCCAGCAGCTTGTTGAGGGCTAGCGGGAACACCGGGGAGCTGTTTTTT. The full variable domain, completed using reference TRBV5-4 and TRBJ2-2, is ETGVTQSPTHLIKTRGQQVTLRCSSQSGHNTVSWYQQALGQGPQFIFQYYREEENGRGNFPPRFSGLQFPNYSSELNVNALELDDSALYLCASSLLRASGNTGELFFGEGSRLTVL.

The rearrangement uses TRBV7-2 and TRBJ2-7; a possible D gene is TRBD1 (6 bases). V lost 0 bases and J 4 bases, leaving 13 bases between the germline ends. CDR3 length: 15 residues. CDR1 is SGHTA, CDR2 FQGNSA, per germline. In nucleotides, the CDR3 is TGTGCCAGCAGCTTAGCCGGGACACTACAATACGAGCAGTACTTC. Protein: CASSLAGTLQYEQYF.

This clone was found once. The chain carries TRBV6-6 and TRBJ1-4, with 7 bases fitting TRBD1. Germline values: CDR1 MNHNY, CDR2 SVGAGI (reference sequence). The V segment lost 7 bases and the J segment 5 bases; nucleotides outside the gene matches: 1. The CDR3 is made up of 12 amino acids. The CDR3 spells CASMTGNEKLFF. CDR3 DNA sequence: TGTGCCAGCATGACAGGGAATGAAAAACTGTTTTTT.

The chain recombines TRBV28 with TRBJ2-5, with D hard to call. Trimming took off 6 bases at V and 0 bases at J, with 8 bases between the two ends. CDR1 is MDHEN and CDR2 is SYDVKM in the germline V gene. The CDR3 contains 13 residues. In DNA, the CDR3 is TGTGCCAGCAGAACTACCAACCAAGAGACCCAGTACTTC. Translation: CASRTTNQETQYF.

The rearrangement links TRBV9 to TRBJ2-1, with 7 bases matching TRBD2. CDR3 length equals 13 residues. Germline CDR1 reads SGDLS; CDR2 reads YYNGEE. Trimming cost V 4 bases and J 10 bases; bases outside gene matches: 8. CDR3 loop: CASSSLGRGEQFF. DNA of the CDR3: TGTGCCAGCAGCTCCTTGGGGAGGGGAGAGCAGTTCTTC.

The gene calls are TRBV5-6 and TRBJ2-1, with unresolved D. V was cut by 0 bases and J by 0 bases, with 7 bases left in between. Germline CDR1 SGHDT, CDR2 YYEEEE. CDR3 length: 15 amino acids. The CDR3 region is CASSLDGSSYNEQFF. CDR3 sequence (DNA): TGTGCCAGCAGCTTGGACGGGTCCTCCTACAATGAGCAGTTCTTC.

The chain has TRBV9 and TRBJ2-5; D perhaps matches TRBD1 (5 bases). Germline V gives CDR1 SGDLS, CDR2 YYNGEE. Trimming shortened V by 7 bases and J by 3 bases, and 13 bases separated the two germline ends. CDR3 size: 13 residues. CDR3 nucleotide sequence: TGTGCCAGCGCACAGGCACGAGAAGAGACCCAGTACTTC. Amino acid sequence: CASAQAREETQYF.

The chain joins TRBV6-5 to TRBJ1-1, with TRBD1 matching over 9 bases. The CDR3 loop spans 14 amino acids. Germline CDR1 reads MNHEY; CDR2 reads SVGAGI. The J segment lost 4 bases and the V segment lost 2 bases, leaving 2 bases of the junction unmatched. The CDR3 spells CASSYQTGGTEAFF. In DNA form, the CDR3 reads TGTGCCAGCAGTTACCAGACAGGGGGCACTGAAGCTTTCTTT.

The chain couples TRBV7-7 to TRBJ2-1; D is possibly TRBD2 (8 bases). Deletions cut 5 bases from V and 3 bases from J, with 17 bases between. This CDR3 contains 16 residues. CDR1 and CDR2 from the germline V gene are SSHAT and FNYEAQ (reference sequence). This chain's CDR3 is CASSPGGLAGYNEQFF. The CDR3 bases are TGTGCCAGCAGCCCAGGGGGGCTAGCGGGCTACAATGAGCAGTTCTTC.

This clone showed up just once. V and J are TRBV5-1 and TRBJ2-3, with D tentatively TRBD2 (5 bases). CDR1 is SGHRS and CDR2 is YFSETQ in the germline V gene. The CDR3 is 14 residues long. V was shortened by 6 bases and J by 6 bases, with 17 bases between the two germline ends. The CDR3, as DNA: TGCGCCAGCATGGGGTCCGGGGTCGGGGATACGCAGTATTTT. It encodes CASMGSGVGDTQYF.

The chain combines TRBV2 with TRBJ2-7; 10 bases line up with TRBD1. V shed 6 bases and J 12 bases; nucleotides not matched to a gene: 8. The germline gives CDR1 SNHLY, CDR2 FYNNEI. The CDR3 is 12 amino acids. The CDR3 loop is CASSGDRGVGYF. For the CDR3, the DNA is TGTGCCAGCAGCGGGGACAGGGGAGTAGGGTACTTC.

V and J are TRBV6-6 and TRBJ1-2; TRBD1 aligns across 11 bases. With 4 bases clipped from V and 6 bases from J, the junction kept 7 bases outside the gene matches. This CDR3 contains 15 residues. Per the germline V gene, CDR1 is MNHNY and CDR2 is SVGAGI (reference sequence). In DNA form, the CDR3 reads TGTGCCAGCAGTTTGCTGGGGACAGGGGGTGATGGCTACACCTTC. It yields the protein CASSLLGTGGDGYTF.

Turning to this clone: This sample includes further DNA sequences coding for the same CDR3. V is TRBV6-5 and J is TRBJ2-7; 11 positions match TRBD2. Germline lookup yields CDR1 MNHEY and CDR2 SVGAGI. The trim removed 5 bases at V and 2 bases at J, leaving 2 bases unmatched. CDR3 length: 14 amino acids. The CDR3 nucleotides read TGTGCCAGCAGTCTAGCGGGAGGACCCTACGAGCAGTACTTC. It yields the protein CASSLAGGPYEQYF.

CDR3 bases: TGCGCCAGCAGCCCAGGGACTAGCGGGAGTGTCTCAGATACGCAGTATTTT. Protein product: CASSPGTSGSVSDTQYF. The chain joins TRBV4-3 to TRBJ2-3, with TRBD2 matching over 14 bases. Trimming at V came to 4 bases and at J to 4 bases, leaving 7 bases not matched to a gene. The germline CDR1 and CDR2 sequences are LGHNA and YSLEER. The CDR3 loop spans 17 amino acids.

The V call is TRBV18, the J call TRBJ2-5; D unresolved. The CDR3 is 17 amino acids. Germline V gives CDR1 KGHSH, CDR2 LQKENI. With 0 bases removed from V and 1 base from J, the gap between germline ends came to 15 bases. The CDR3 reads CASSPPGAAPAQETQYF. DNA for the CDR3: TGTGCCAGCTCACCACCGGGCGCCGCCCCGGCCCAAGAGACCCAGTACTTC. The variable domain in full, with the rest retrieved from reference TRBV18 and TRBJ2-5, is NAGVMQNPRHLVRRRGQEARLRCSPMKGHSHVYWYRQLPEEGLKFMVYLQKENIIDESGMPKERFSAEFPKEGPSILRIQQVVRGDSAAYFCASSPPGAAPAQETQYFGPGTRLLVL.

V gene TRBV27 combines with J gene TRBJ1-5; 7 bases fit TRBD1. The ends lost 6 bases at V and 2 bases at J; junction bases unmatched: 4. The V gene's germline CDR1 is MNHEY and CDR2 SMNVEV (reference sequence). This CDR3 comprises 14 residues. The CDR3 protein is CASRTGVGNQPQHF. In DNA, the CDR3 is TGTGCCAGCAGAACAGGGGTTGGCAATCAGCCCCAGCATTTT.

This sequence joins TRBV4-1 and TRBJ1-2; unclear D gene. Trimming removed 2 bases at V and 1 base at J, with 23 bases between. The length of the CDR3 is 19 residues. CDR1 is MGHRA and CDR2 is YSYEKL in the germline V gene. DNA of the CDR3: TGCGCCAGCAGCCAATCTTACTTGATCCCAGGCATGGGTAACTATGGCTACACCTTC. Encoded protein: CASSQSYLIPGMGNYGYTF.

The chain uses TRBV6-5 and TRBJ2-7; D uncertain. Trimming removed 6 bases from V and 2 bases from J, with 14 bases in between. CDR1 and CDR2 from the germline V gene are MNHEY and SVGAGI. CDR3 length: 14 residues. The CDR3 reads CASSHPASTYEQYF. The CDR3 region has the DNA TGTGCCAGCAGCCACCCCGCGTCAACCTACGAGCAGTACTTC.

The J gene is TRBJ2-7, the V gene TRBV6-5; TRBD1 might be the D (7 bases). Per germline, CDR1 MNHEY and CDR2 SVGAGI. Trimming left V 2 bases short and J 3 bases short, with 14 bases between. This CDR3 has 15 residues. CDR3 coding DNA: TGTGCCAGCAGTTACGGCGGGACAGACCTCTACGAGCAGTACTTC. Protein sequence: CASSYGGTDLYEQYF.

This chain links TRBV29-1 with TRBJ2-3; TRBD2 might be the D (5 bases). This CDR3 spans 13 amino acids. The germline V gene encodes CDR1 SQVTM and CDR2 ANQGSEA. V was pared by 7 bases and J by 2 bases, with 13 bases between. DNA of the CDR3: TGCAGCGCGCGGTCGGGGAACACAGATACGCAGTATTTT. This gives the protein CSARSGNTDTQYF.

The CDR3 loop is CSAETGGAFF. In nucleotides, the CDR3 is TGCAGTGCTGAAACAGGGGGAGCTTTCTTT. The chain combines TRBV20-1 with TRBJ1-1; 8 bases map to TRBD1. CDR1 is DFQATT, CDR2 SNEGSKA, per germline (reference sequence). The trim removed 5 bases at V and 10 bases at J, leaving 3 bases unmatched. This CDR3 comprises 10 residues.